This is a list of T cell receptor beta chains from one sample in a study of T cells after yellow fever vaccination. TCRdb reprocessed the 5' RACE reads via MiXCR and lists one record per CDR3 protein. The data contain hundreds of thousands of distinct CDR3 sequences, 17% of them singletons. Sequencing was performed on PBMCs, taken 5 days after the first yellow fever vaccination. Every receptor here comes from a man aged 18 to 35 who received the YFV17D yellow fever vaccine. Each CDR3 is given with its conserved first and last residue. Each record gives: J gene, V gene, clone size, CDR3 protein. Not all rows give a size; the values are once, few, many and, for expanded clones, a class.

>TRBJ2-4|TRBV27|few
CASSPRWGTSRNIQYF
>TRBJ1-1|TRBV25-1|NA
CASSEGFTEAFF
>TRBJ1-2|TRBV20-1|few
CSARDRTGGLVYGYTF
>TRBJ2-7|TRBV18|NA
CASSPPDGTGPLGEQYF
>TRBJ2-4|TRBV20-1|NA
CSASWGTKNIQYF
>TRBJ2-2|TRBV5-6|NA
CASSLLVSNTGELFF
>TRBJ1-3|TRBV29-1|many
CSVEDRVPGGTIYF
>TRBJ1-1|TRBV10-2|NA
CASRGRDKPEAFF
>TRBJ2-3|TRBV13|NA
CASSVLGGISLLIPITTDTQYF
>TRBJ2-2|TRBV6-4|many
CASSSGDTGELFF
>TRBJ2-3|TRBV4-3|NA
CASSYGDGTRKDTQYF
>TRBJ2-3|TRBV4-2|few
CASSQSTGLAGTDTQYF
>TRBJ1-2|TRBV20-1|few
CSARKANSYGYTF
>TRBJ2-1|TRBV19|many
CARKTGNEQFF
>TRBJ2-3|TRBV7-2|NA
CASGMGTGTDTQYF
>TRBJ1-1|TRBV5-1|NA
CASSLVSEWSAEAFF
>TRBJ2-7|TRBV12-5|few
CASGSDLTLSSSYEQYF
>TRBJ2-2|TRBV5-1|NA
CASSPRVLGELFF
>TRBJ1-5|TRBV12-3/TRBV12-4|few
CASRDRDGSNQPQHF
>TRBJ2-2|TRBV7-2|many
CASSLLAGGTGELFF
>TRBJ1-1|TRBV4-3|NA
CASSPDGTGIDTEAFF
>TRBJ2-1|TRBV20-1|NA
CSARGDENNEQFF
>TRBJ1-5|TRBV5-6|few
CASSLALGQQPQHF
>TRBJ1-1|TRBV4-2|NA
CASSQSTMTGRNTEAFF
>TRBJ2-1|TRBV5-6|few
CASSSLGDSNNEQFF
>TRBJ2-5|TRBV11-2|NA
CASSLVASQETQYF
>TRBJ1-6|TRBV7-2|NA
CASSFPLSYNSPLHF
>TRBJ1-1|TRBV4-1|NA
CASRYEDLSGTEAFF
>TRBJ1-2|TRBV5-6|few
CASSRAVGWGGYTF
>TRBJ1-2|TRBV7-2|NA
CASSLVGYGYTF
>TRBJ1-5|TRBV10-1|few
CASSDGGSNQPQHF
>TRBJ2-7|TRBV6-5|few
CASSYSGGRSYEQYF
>TRBJ1-6|TRBV6-1|few
CASSRGTVSPLHF
>TRBJ2-1|TRBV9|NA
CASSVIAGGSSYNEQFF
>TRBJ2-1|TRBV11-2|few
CASSFSHDNEQFF
>TRBJ2-2|TRBV20-1|once
CSATRTINTGELFF
>TRBJ2-2|TRBV7-2|few
CASSLAFANTGELFF
>TRBJ2-3|TRBV6-1|NA
CASSRDRGPGSPYF
>TRBJ2-1|TRBV28|NA
CASSRIGRGGYEQFF
>TRBJ2-7|TRBV6-5|many
CASSYWWRGASSYEQYF
>TRBJ1-1|TRBV12-3/TRBV12-4|many
CASRNRAGSTEAFF
>TRBJ1-2|TRBV11-2|NA
CASSLEAGLGYTF
>TRBJ1-1|TRBV7-2|NA
CASSFGQGEAFF
>TRBJ1-1|TRBV10-3|few
CAIRQGEGTEAFF
>TRBJ2-1|TRBV9|NA
CASSVEGLTDEQFF
>TRBJ2-1|TRBV7-2|NA
CASSPRGRRPGEQFF
>TRBJ2-7|TRBV30|few
CAWSGTNYEQYF
>TRBJ2-1|TRBV11-2|few
CASSDTGGEQFF
>TRBJ1-5|TRBV2|few
CASSGEKNQPQHF
>TRBJ1-3|TRBV12-3/TRBV12-4|many
CASRGSGNTIYF
>TRBJ1-2|TRBV6-5|many
CASSYRSAYGYTF
>TRBJ1-1|TRBV29-1|NA
CSVDDAEPIYPAFF
>TRBJ2-1|TRBV5-1|NA
CASSFDSLNEQFF
>TRBJ1-6|TRBV5-1|NA
CASSGPGRGTYNSPLHF
>TRBJ2-5|TRBV20-1|NA
CSALHWGEETQYF
>TRBJ2-1|TRBV6-2/TRBV6-3|NA
CASSHWGGHNEQFF